A single sample is the source of the 15 T cell receptor beta chains below, sequenced in a study of T cells in Graves' hyperthyroidism and ophthalmopathy. Researchers amplified the TCR beta CDR3 regions from RNA transcripts. Initially, a first-round RT-PCR of the TCR CDR3 employed the HTBI primer set. TCRdb fed the multiplex PCR reads into MiXCR, producing one record per CDR3 protein. Among approximately 740,000 distinct CDR3 sequences listed, roughly 15% were seen once. The sequenced material came from blood. The receptors come from a woman aged 18-29 years with Graves' hyperthyroidism.

The chain recombines TRBV6-1 with TRBJ2-7, with D possibly matching TRBD1 (6 bases). Looked up from germline, CDR1 is MNHNS and CDR2 is SASEGT. The CDR3 is 15 amino acids. Trimming pared 7 bases from V and 1 base from J, leaving 17 bases between. In nucleotides, the CDR3 is TGTGCCAGCACAAATGGACAGATCACGTCCTACGAGCAGTACTTC. It is translated as CASTNGQITSYEQYF.

This clonotype has at least ten counts. J is TRBJ2-1 and V is TRBV7-6, with D tentatively TRBD1 or TRBD2 (6 bases each). Looked up from germline, CDR1 is SGHVS and CDR2 is FNYEAQ. Trimming cost V 5 bases and J 0 bases, with 14 bases left between them. This CDR3 region has 16 residues. The CDR3 DNA reads TGTGCCAGCAGCAACGGGGGCTCAAGCTCCTACAATGAGCAGTTCTTC. Amino acids: CASSNGGSSSYNEQFF.

This chain joins TRBV5-1 and TRBJ2-7; 8 nucleotides align to TRBD1. This CDR3 contains 17 residues. V lost 5 bases to trimming and J lost 3 bases; unmatched junction nucleotides: 16. CDR1 and CDR2 (germline): SGHRS, YFSETQ. For the CDR3, the DNA is TGCGCCAGCAGTCACTCAGGAACGGGACAGGCATACTACGAGCAGTACTTC. This codes for CASSHSGTGQAYYEQYF.

CDR3 in amino acids: CASSSGQGEARSPTDTQYF. As DNA, the CDR3 is TGTGCCAGCAGCTCGGGACAGGGGGAGGCCCGAAGCCCCACAGATACGCAGTATTTT. V and J are TRBV7-9 and TRBJ2-3; 11 bases line up with TRBD1. This CDR3 is 19 amino acids long. With V trimmed by 4 bases and J by 2 bases, 14 bases remained unmatched. Germline V lookup: CDR1 SEHNR, CDR2 FQNEAQ (reference sequence).

This clonotype was picked up a small number of times. The chain is built from TRBV6-1 and TRBJ2-1; D not certain. Trimming took 0 bases from V and 7 from J, leaving 10 bases between them. Germline V lookup: CDR1 MNHNS, CDR2 SASEGT. The length of the CDR3 is 14 residues. CDR3 residues: CASSEALELNEQFF. Written as DNA, the CDR3 is TGTGCCAGCAGTGAAGCGCTTGAGCTGAATGAGCAGTTCTTC.

This clonotype was counted at least ten times. The chain combines TRBV7-9 with TRBJ1-5, with D perhaps TRBD1 (5 bases). The CDR3 extends over 18 amino acids. Between the trimmed V and J ends, which lost 5 bases and 4 bases, there was a span of 24 bases. CDR1 is SEHNR, CDR2 FQNEAQ, per germline (reference sequence). Written as DNA, the CDR3 is TGTGCCAGCAGCCCAACACCGGGACCCCCTGGGATAAATCAGCCCCAGCATTTT. It yields the protein CASSPTPGPPGINQPQHF.

V is TRBV7-9 and J is TRBJ2-1; D is undetermined. Trimming removed 7 bases at V and 0 bases at J, with 13 bases between. Germline V gene sequence: CDR1 SEHNR, CDR2 FQNEAQ (reference sequence). CDR3 size: 15 residues. Here the CDR3 DNA reads TGTGCCAGCACCCCAAGGGTGAGCTCCTACAATGAGCAGTTCTTC. It codes for CASTPRVSSYNEQFF.

The chain combines TRBV18 with TRBJ1-4; 7 bases agree with TRBD1. After removal of 4 bases from V and 8 bases from J, the junction contained 7 bases not matched to a gene. There are 14 residues in the CDR3. In germline, CDR1 is KGHSH, CDR2 LQKENI. As DNA, the CDR3 is TGTGCCAGCTCACTCGGGACAGAGGGAGAAAAACTGTTTTTT. Its protein is CASSLGTEGEKLFF. The entire variable domain, with the rest obtained from reference TRBV18 and TRBJ1-4, is as follows: NAGVMQNPRHLVRRRGQEARLRCSPMKGHSHVYWYRQLPEEGLKFMVYLQKENIIDESGMPKERFSAEFPKEGPSILRIQQVVRGDSAAYFCASSLGTEGEKLFFGSGTQLSVL.

This clonotype was seen many times. The J gene is TRBJ2-1, the V gene TRBV20-1; 10 bases map to TRBD2. V lost 6 bases, J lost 6 bases, and 8 bases stayed unmatched. The CDR3 is made up of 14 amino acids. The germline CDR1 and CDR2 sequences are DFQATT and SNEGSKA (reference sequence). CDR3 nucleotide sequence: TGCAGTGCCCTAATGACTAGCGGGTCCAATGAGCAGTTCTTC. Its protein is CSALMTSGSNEQFF.

In its sample, this clonotype was seen a few times. V usage is TRBV4-3 and J usage is TRBJ2-4; TRBD2 is a possible D gene (6 bases). The CDR3 is 17 residues long. Germline lookup yields CDR1 LGHNA and CDR2 YSLEER. The V and J ends lost 0 bases and 7 bases respectively, with 19 bases between them. The DNA of the CDR3 is TGCGCCAGCAGCCAAGATACTAACGGGAGATTTCGGAACATTCAGTACTTC. Translation gives CASSQDTNGRFRNIQYF.

J is TRBJ2-5 and V is TRBV19; D unclear. This CDR3 region has 13 residues. Trimming took 2 bases from V and 2 from J, leaving 6 bases between them. The V gene's germline CDR1 is LNHDA and CDR2 SQIVND (reference sequence). CDR3 nucleotide sequence: TGTGCCAGTAGTATATCAGAGCAAGAGACCCAGTACTTC. Translated: CASSISEQETQYF.

This clonotype was seen a few times. The rearrangement joins TRBV27 to TRBJ2-7; 7 bases are shared with TRBD2. Germline V gene sequence: CDR1 MNHEY, CDR2 SMNVEV (reference sequence). This CDR3 has 16 residues. Unmatched junction bases numbered 14, after V lost 5 bases and J lost 4 bases. The CDR3 bases are TGTGCCAGCAGTACCGGGGGACTACCTTCCTTTTACGAGCAGTACTTC. Protein: CASSTGGLPSFYEQYF.

This clonotype was picked up many times. The genes are TRBV28 and TRBJ2-3, with a possible D match to TRBD1 (6 bases). CDR3 size: 16 residues. Per germline, CDR1 MDHEN and CDR2 SYDVKM. With 4 bases removed from V and 1 base from J, the gap between germline ends came to 15 bases. The DNA of the CDR3 is TGTGCCAGCAGTTCCCCAGGGGCTCGGGGCACAGATACGCAGTATTTT. Translation: CASSSPGARGTDTQYF.

This clonotype was seen a handful of times. DNA for the CDR3: TGTGCCAGCAGCGCCACAGGGTCTAGGAACGAGCAGTACTTC. This gives the protein CASSATGSRNEQYF. The chain recombines TRBV7-8 with TRBJ2-7, with D perhaps TRBD1 (6 bases). Germline-derived CDR1 and CDR2 are SGHVS and FQNEAQ. The CDR3 sequence is 14 residues long. V lost 5 bases and J 5 bases, leaving 16 bases between the germline ends.

The table lists this clonotype with many counts. The rearrangement joins TRBV6-2 or TRBV6-3 to TRBJ2-1; 15 bases are shared with TRBD2. The CDR3 is 15 residues long. Germline V gene sequence: CDR1 MNHEY, CDR2 SVGEGT. V gave up 6 bases and J gave up 7 bases; unmatched junction bases: 4. The DNA of the CDR3 is TGTGCCAGCAGCATGGGACTAGCGGGAGGTAATGAGCAGTTCTTC. It encodes CASSMGLAGGNEQFF.